The 17 T cell receptor beta chains given below trace back to one sample, sequenced in a study of CD8+CD57+ T cells in acquired aplastic anemia (dated by TCRdb to 2016 to 2018). Sequenced using an Illumina HiSeq 2000. Genomic DNA served as template for TCR beta VDJ combination and CDR3 sequence profiling. TCRdb applied fastp at Q25 and MiXCR to the public reads, then kept only in-frame beta chains. Rows are unified per CDR3 protein, each entry keeping the most common DNA and genes. The sample records hundreds of thousands of distinct CDR3 sequences, 55% to 75% of which are singletons. Around 4% of the sample lies in the top ten. Sequenced sample: sorted CD4+, CD8+, or CD8+CD57+ T cells (not recorded which) from PBMCs. The receptors derive from a human donor in good health, serving as a control.

In its sample, this clonotype was seen a few times. The genes are TRBV25-1 and TRBJ1-1; D may be TRBD1 (6 bases). The CDR3 runs to 14 residues. Trimming took off 4 bases at V and 0 bases at J, with 9 bases between the two ends. CDR1 and CDR2 from the germline V gene are MGHDK and SYGVNS. The CDR3 loop is CASSVEGVNTEAFF. DNA for the CDR3: TGTGCCAGCAGTGTTGAGGGGGTGAACACTGAAGCTTTCTTT. The whole variable domain, filled in from reference TRBV25-1 and TRBJ1-1, reads EADIYQTPRYLVIGTGKKITLECSQTMGHDKMYWYQQDPGMELHLIHYSYGVNSTEKGDLSSESTVSRIRTEHFPLTLESARPSHTSQYLCASSVEGVNTEAFFGQGTRLTVV.

This clonotype was seen at least ten times. V and J are TRBV13 and TRBJ2-1, with 9 bases fitting TRBD2. V lost 2 bases to trimming and J lost 8 bases; unmatched junction nucleotides: 7. CDR1 PRHDT and CDR2 FYEKMQ come from the germline V gene (reference sequence). This CDR3 is built from 15 residues. The CDR3 DNA reads as TGTGCCAGCAGCTTAATGCGGGGGGGCACCTATGAGCAGTTCTTC. Residues: CASSLMRGGTYEQFF.

The V call is TRBV2, the J call TRBJ1-5, with 9 positions matching TRBD1. Germline CDR1 and CDR2: SNHLY and FYNNEI. This CDR3 region has 16 residues. With 4 bases clipped from V and 0 bases from J, the junction kept 4 bases outside the gene matches. DNA for the CDR3: TGTGCCAGCAGTGGAACAGGGGGCCCTAGCAATCAGCCCCAGCATTTT. Its translation: CASSGTGGPSNQPQHF.

The chain has TRBV7-7 and TRBJ2-5; possibly TRBD1 for D (5 bases). Trimming stripped 2 bases from V and 14 bases from J, with 24 bases between. The germline gives CDR1 SSHAT, CDR2 FNYEAQ (reference sequence). There are 15 residues in the CDR3. The CDR3 spells CASSLRGGAEETFYF. In nucleotides, the CDR3 is TGTGCCAGCAGCTTAAGAGGTGGGGCAGAAGAGACCTTTTACTTC.

This clonotype was recorded at least ten times. This rearrangement joins TRBV30 to TRBJ1-2; D is undetermined. The CDR3 totals 15 residues. CDR1 is GTSNPN and CDR2 is SVGIG in the germline V gene (reference sequence). V was cut by 0 bases and J by 2 bases, with 13 bases left in between. The CDR3 here is CAWSVRLQDNYGYTF. Here the CDR3 DNA reads TGTGCCTGGAGTGTACGGTTACAAGACAACTATGGCTACACCTTC.

The sample holds a few counts of this clonotype. The chain links TRBV6-5 to TRBJ2-7; D is unresolved. Germline V gives CDR1 MNHEY, CDR2 SVGAGI. V dropped 5 bases and J dropped 4 bases, with 15 bases sitting between them. CDR3 size: 14 residues. The CDR3 DNA is TGTGCCAGCAGTCCCCAAGTAGGGTCGTACGAGCAGTACGTC. Translation gives CASSPQVGSYEQYV.

This clonotype has ten or more counts. The CDR3 DNA follows: TGCGCCAGCAGCTTGACAAGTTGGACAGGGGGTAATTCACCCCTCCACTTT. This codes for CASSLTSWTGGNSPLHF. This rearrangement joins TRBV5-1 to TRBJ1-6; 10 positions match TRBD1. Germline trimming cut 1 base from V and 6 bases from J; bases unmatched to any gene: 7. Germline V gene data show CDR1 as SGHRS and CDR2 as YFSETQ. The CDR3 runs to 17 residues.

For this clonotype: The DNA is left out, because the CDR3 cannot be placed on it with certainty; the CDR3 is given as TCRdb lists it. The rearrangement uses TRBV7-3 and TRBJ2-6; the table assigns TRBD2, which was not confirmed against the DNA. The length of the CDR3 is 14 amino acids, counting both ends. The germline CDR1 and CDR2 sequences are SGHTA and FQGTGA. The CDR3 protein is CASTRSHGQYFGPF.

V and J are TRBV25-1 and TRBJ2-7; D perhaps matches TRBD2 (5 bases). CDR1 MGHDK and CDR2 SYGVNS come from the germline V gene. Trimming left V 4 bases short and J 4 bases short, with 8 bases between. The CDR3 is 12 amino acids. CDR3 nucleotide sequence: TGTGCCAGCAGTGCCGGACTGTACGAGCAGTACTTC. As protein: CASSAGLYEQYF.

The chain is built from TRBV3-1 and TRBJ1-2, with 8 bases fitting TRBD1. Germline V gene sequence: CDR1 LGHDT, CDR2 YNNKEL (reference sequence). The V gene end was trimmed by 0 bases and the J gene end by 0 bases; junction bases not matched to a gene: 9. The CDR3 has 18 residues. CDR3 nucleotides: TGTGCCAGCAGCCAAGATCTAGGGACAGGCCGTACTAACTATGGCTACACCTTC. It specifies CASSQDLGTGRTNYGYTF.

J is TRBJ2-1 and V is TRBV2, with 7 nucleotides matching TRBD2. V lost 3 bases, J lost 7 bases, and 6 bases stayed unmatched. Germline V CDR1 and CDR2: SNHLY, FYNNEI. CDR3 size: 14 residues. The CDR3, as DNA: TGTGCCAGCAGTGAGGAGGGAGGGACGAATGAGCAGTTCTTC. It yields the protein CASSEEGGTNEQFF.

This clonotype has at least ten counts. The V and J genes are TRBV6-1 and TRBJ2-1, with 9 bases that match TRBD1. The CDR3 runs 14 residues. CDR1 is MNHNS and CDR2 is SASEGT in the germline V gene. The V segment lost 4 bases and the J segment 9 bases; nucleotides outside the gene matches: 7. The CDR3 reads CASSATYRGREQFF. The CDR3 nucleotides are TGTGCCAGCAGTGCGACCTACAGGGGGCGTGAGCAGTTCTTC.

Remarks on this clonotype: This CDR3 is missing its conserved last phenylalanine or tryptophan, likely due to a read error. No DNA is shown, since the ends of the CDR3 on it are uncertain; the CDR3 is the one TCRdb lists. This rearrangement joins TRBV9 to TRBJ1-1; the table's D call TRBD1 went unverified against the DNA. The CDR3 is 13 amino acids long, termini counted. The germline CDR1 and CDR2 sequences are SGDLS and YYNGEE. This CDR3 is CASSLKSDTDNSL.

V is TRBV9 and J is TRBJ2-3; D is undetermined. This CDR3 is 16 amino acids long. V shed 0 bases and J shed 11 bases, with 22 bases lying between them. The germline gives CDR1 SGDLS, CDR2 YYNGEE. CDR3 protein: CASSVVPLGNYVEQYF. DNA for the CDR3: TGTGCCAGCAGCGTAGTACCTTTGGGGAATTACGTTGAGCAGTATTTT.

Remarks on this clonotype: With a much larger clone just one base away, this may be a read error. V is TRBV30 and J is TRBJ2-7; D remains ambiguous. The germline V gene encodes CDR1 GTSNPN and CDR2 SVGIG (reference sequence). CDR3 size: 14 residues. Trimming stripped 5 bases from V and 6 bases from J, with 20 bases between. The CDR3 sequence is CAWAGPTLQGEQYF. In DNA form, the CDR3 reads TGTGCCTGGGCCGGCCCTACACTCCAAGGCGAGCAGTACTTC.

V is TRBV12-3 or TRBV12-4 and J is TRBJ2-7; D may be TRBD1 (5 bases). CDR3 size: 13 residues. The V end was cut by 7 bases, the J end by 6 bases, with 16 bases between. The CDR3 loop reads CASNQGVDREQYF. CDR3 DNA: TGTGCCAGCAACCAAGGGGTCGACCGCGAGCAGTACTTC.

The V call is TRBV2, the J call TRBJ2-1; D may match TRBD1 or TRBD2 (5 bases each). CDR1 and CDR2 (germline): SNHLY, FYNNEI. CDR3 size: 14 residues. Trimming stripped 8 bases from V and 5 bases from J, with 16 bases between. CDR3 amino acids: CASAREPSDNEQFF. As DNA, the CDR3 is TGTGCCAGCGCCAGGGAGCCGTCGGACAATGAGCAGTTCTTC.